The next 3 T cell receptor beta chains were all read from a single sample in a study of CD8 T cells in Susac syndrome. Random hexamers were used to reverse transcribe the RNA input (about 0.5 to 1 ug). TCRdb analysed the immunoSEQ multiplex PCR reads with MiXCR anew, one entry per CDR3 protein. The table shows over 100,000 distinct CDR3 sequences, with roughly 91% occurring only once. Sequencing was done on a sample of CD4+ T cells from PBMCs. The origin of the receptors is a human donor in good health.

The V call is TRBV9, the J call TRBJ1-1; D unclear. V was cut by 4 bases and J by 3 bases, with 7 bases left in between. This CDR3 region has 12 residues. Per the germline V gene, CDR1 is SGDLS and CDR2 is YYNGEE. Written as DNA, the CDR3 is TGTGCCAGCAGCCTTTTTGACACTGAAGCTTTCTTT. As protein: CASSLFDTEAFF.

J is TRBJ1-2 and V is TRBV5-1; D is unclear. This CDR3 contains 15 residues. CDR1 is SGHRS and CDR2 is YFSETQ in the germline V gene. Trimming shortened V by 0 bases and J by 2 bases, and 11 bases separated the two germline ends. The DNA of the CDR3 is TGCGCCAGCAGCTTGGCCGGTGGCAGCAACTATGGCTACACCTTC. This codes for CASSLAGGSNYGYTF.

Here the CDR3 DNA reads TGCAGTGCTAGAGATCTTCGGGGGGGGGCTGAAGCTTTCTTT. Its protein product is CSARDLRGGAEAFF. The chain employs TRBV20-1 and TRBJ1-1; tentative D call: TRBD1 (5 bases). Germline-derived CDR1 and CDR2 are DFQATT and SNEGSKA (reference sequence). The V gene lost 0 bases and the J gene lost 6 bases, with 14 bases spanning the gap. The CDR3 length is 14 residues.